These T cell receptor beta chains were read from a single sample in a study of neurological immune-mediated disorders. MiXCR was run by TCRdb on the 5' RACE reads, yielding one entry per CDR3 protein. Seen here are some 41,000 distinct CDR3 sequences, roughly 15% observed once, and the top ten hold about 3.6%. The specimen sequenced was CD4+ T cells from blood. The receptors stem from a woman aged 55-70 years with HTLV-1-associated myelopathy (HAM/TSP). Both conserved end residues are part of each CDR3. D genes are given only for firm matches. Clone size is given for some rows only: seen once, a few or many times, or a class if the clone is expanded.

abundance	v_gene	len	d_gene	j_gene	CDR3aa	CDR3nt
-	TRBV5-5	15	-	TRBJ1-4	CASSLTGENNEKLFF	TGTGCCAGCAGCTTGACAGGAGAGAATAATGAAAAACTGTTTTTT
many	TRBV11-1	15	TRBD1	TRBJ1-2	CASSLAPDRGSGYTF	TGTGCCAGCAGCTTAGCCCCAGACAGGGGCTCGGGCTACACCTTC
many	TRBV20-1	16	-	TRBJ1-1	CSAREGWGRKNTEAFF	TGCAGTGCTAGAGAGGGGTGGGGGCGGAAGAACACTGAAGCTTTCTTT
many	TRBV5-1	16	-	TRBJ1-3	CASSLAGQRRGNTIYF	TGCGCCAGCAGCTTGGCAGGACAAAGGAGAGGAAACACCATATATTTT
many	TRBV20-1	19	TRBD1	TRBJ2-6	CSAPAFRTGDSSGANVLTF	TGCAGTGCCCCCGCATTCAGGACAGGGGACAGCTCTGGGGCCAACGTCCTGACTTTC
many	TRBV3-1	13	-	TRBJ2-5	CASSSGYQETQYF	TGTGCCAGCAGCTCAGGTTACCAAGAGACCCAGTACTTC
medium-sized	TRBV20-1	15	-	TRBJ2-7	CSAPQGGVSSYEQYF	TGCAGTGCTCCCCAGGGGGGGGTGAGCTCCTACGAGCAGTACTTC
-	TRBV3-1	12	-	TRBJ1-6	CASSEGHSPLHF	TGTGCCAGCAGCGAAGGCCACTCACCCCTCCACTTT
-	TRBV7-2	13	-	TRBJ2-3	CASSLPWADTQYF	TGTGCCAGCAGCTTACCGTGGGCAGATACGCAGTATTTT
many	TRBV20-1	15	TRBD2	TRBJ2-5	CSASRPAGGMETQYF	TGCAGTGCTAGCCGCCCAGCGGGGGGTATGGAGACCCAGTACTTC
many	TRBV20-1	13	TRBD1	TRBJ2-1	CSAAVQGNNEQFF	TGCAGTGCTGCGGTACAGGGGAACAATGAGCAGTTCTTC
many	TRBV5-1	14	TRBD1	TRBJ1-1	CASSRGQPNTEAFF	TGCGCCAGCAGCCGGGGACAGCCGAACACTGAAGCTTTCTTT
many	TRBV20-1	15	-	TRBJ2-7	CSASKTGRWFYEQYF	TGCAGTGCTAGTAAAACAGGGAGATGGTTCTACGAGCAGTACTTC
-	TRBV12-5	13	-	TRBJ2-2	CASGLVRSGELFF	TGTGCTAGTGGTTTGGTACGATCCGGTGAGCTGTTTTTT
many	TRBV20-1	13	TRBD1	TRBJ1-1	CSASQGVGTEAFF	TGCAGTGCTAGTCAGGGGGTAGGGACTGAAGCTTTCTTT
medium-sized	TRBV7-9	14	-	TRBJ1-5	CASSLSGGYQPQHF	TGTGCCAGCAGCTTATCGGGCGGGTATCAGCCCCAGCATTTT
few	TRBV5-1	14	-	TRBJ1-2	CASSPDGQNYGYTF	TGCGCCAGCAGCCCGGACGGGCAAAACTATGGCTACACCTTC
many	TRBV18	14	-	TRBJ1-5	CASSPQGFDQPQHF	TGTGCCAGCTCACCCCAGGGGTTTGATCAGCCCCAGCATTTT
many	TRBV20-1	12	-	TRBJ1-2	CSWGSGDYGYTF	TGCAGTTGGGGATCTGGGGACTATGGCTACACCTTC
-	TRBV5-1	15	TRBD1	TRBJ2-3	CASSLDRGSTDSHYF	TGCGCCAGCAGCTTGGACAGGGGAAGCACAGATTCGCATTATTTT
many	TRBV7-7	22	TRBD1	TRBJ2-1	CASRPITRPGQGMFETYNEQFF	TGTGCCAGCAGACCGATTACCCGCCCGGGACAGGGTATGTTCGAAACCTACAATGAGCAGTTCTTC
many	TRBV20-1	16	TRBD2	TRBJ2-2	CSARDSSGGNTGELFF	TGCAGTGCTAGAGATAGCAGCGGGGGGAACACCGGGGAGCTGTTTTTT
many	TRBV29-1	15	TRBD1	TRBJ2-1	CSVEDQDRHYNEQFF	TGCAGCGTTGAAGATCAGGACAGGCACTACAATGAGCAGTTCTTC
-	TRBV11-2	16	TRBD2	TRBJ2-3	CASSSPVMSGADTQYF	TGTGCCAGCAGCTCCCCCGTTATGAGCGGGGCAGATACGCAGTATTTT
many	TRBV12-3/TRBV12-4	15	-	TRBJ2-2	CASRLGQQNTGELFF	TGTGCCAGCAGACTCGGACAGCAAAACACCGGGGAGCTGTTTTTT
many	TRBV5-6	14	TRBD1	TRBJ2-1	CASSLWGQYNEQFF	TGTGCCAGCAGCTTGTGGGGACAGTACAATGAGCAGTTCTTC
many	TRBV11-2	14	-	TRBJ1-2	CASVRQVANYGYTF	TGTGCCAGCGTAAGACAGGTAGCTAACTATGGCTACACCTTC
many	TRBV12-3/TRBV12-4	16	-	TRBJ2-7	CASSDHMLLTAHEQYF	TGTGCCAGCAGCGACCACATGCTTCTAACAGCACACGAGCAGTACTTC
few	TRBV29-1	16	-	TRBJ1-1	CSVVTTDGAAGAEAFF	TGCAGCGTTGTGACCACGGACGGCGCGGCGGGCGCTGAAGCTTTCTTT
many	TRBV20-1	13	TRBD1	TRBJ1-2	CSARDRQGNGYTF	TGCAGTGCTAGAGATAGACAGGGTAACGGCTACACCTTC
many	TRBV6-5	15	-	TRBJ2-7	CASSYGTDYSYEQYF	TGTGCCAGCAGTTACGGGACGGACTACTCCTACGAGCAGTACTTC
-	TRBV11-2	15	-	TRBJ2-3	CASSLGGRGTDTQYF	TGTGCCAGCAGCTTAGGGGGCCGGGGCACAGATACGCAGTATTTT
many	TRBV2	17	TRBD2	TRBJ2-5	CASSEASGGAEAETQYF	TGTGCCAGCAGTGAAGCTAGCGGGGGGGCCGAGGCAGAGACCCAGTACTTC
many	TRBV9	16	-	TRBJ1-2	CASSVRGEPSANGYTF	TGTGCCAGCAGCGTCAGAGGAGAGCCCTCTGCTAATGGCTACACCTTC
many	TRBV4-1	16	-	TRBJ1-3	CASSQGEGSVGNTIYF	TGCGCCAGCAGCCAAGGCGAAGGGAGCGTAGGAAACACCATATATTTT
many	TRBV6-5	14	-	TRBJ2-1	CASRGGLSDREQFF	TGTGCCAGCAGGGGGGGACTTTCCGACAGGGAGCAGTTCTTC
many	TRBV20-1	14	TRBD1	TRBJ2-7	CSANSGTGMYEQYF	TGCAGTGCCAATTCCGGGACAGGGATGTACGAGCAGTACTTC
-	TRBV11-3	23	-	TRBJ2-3	CASSFYICSARDPGQGKGDTQYF	-
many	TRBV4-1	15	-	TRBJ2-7	CASSQGVLQWWEQYF	TGCGCCAGCAGCCAAGGAGTCCTTCAGTGGTGGGAGCAGTACTTC
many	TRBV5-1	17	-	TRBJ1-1	CASSLTSQPQSNTEAFF	TGCGCCAGCAGCTTGACCAGCCAGCCTCAATCGAACACTGAAGCTTTCTTT
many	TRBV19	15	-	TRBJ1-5	CASSIRQNSNQPQHF	TGTGCCAGTAGTATCCGACAGAATAGCAATCAGCCCCAGCATTTT
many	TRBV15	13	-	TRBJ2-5	CATSSRAQETQYF	TGTGCCACCAGCAGCCGCGCCCAAGAGACCCAGTACTTC
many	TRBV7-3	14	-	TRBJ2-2	CASSLGRNTGELFF	TGTGCCAGCAGCTTAGGCCGAAACACCGGGGAGCTGTTTTTT